Each of the 14 T cell receptor beta chains below was sequenced from the same sample in a study of cytomegalovirus exposure and HLA in healthy donors. PCR primers comprised 60 Vbeta and 13 Jbeta primers. The method was immunoSEQ multiplex PCR; TCRdb's version includes in-frame clones alone and lacks a portion of them. Among 90,000 to 100,000 clones listed, around a tenth were seen once. Specimen: PBMCs. These receptors all stem from a man aged 50 to 59 in good health and CMV-seropositive.

This clone turned up a few times. The chain links TRBV5-3 to TRBJ2-6, with D uncertain. TRBV5-3 is an ORF, and what it does is uncertain. The CDR3 consists of 13 residues. The V and J ends lost 9 bases and 0 bases respectively, with 7 bases between them. The CDR3 region has the DNA TGTGCCAACGATAGCTCTGGGGCCAACGTCCTGACTTTC. Translated, it gives CANDSSGANVLTF.

This clone was recorded a few times. The genes are TRBV6-1 and TRBJ1-2; TRBD1 matches 8 bases. With 10 bases clipped from V and 4 bases from J, the junction kept 8 bases outside the gene matches. Germline CDR1 MNHNS, CDR2 SASEGT. This CDR3 is 13 amino acids long. The CDR3 DNA is TGTGCCAACTCAGGAGACAGGGGCTATGGCTACACCTTC. Translated: CANSGDRGYGYTF.

Comments on this clone: One end of the junction varies from germline; a read error may be responsible. V is TRBV30 and J is TRBJ1-4, with 8 bases that match TRBD1. Looked up from germline, CDR1 is GTSNPN and CDR2 is SVGIG (reference sequence). CDR3 length: 14 residues. DNA of the CDR3: TGTGCCTGGAGTGGGACAGGGTTTAATGAAAAAATGTTTTTC. Its protein product is CAWSGTGFNEKMFF.

V gene TRBV11-3 combines with J gene TRBJ2-1; TRBD2 matches 9 bases. Per germline, CDR1 SGHNT and CDR2 YENEEA. The CDR3 length is 13 residues. J was trimmed by 9 bases and V by 5 bases; bases with no gene match: 5. This CDR3 reads CASSPTTSGEQFF. DNA for the CDR3: TGTGCCAGCAGCCCGACGACTAGCGGTGAGCAGTTCTTC.

The chain couples TRBV27 to TRBJ1-5, with 8 nucleotides matching TRBD1. CDR1 is MNHEY and CDR2 is SMNVEV in the germline V gene (reference sequence). CDR3 length: 14 residues. J lost 7 bases, V lost 6 bases, and 8 bases had no gene match. This chain's CDR3 is CASSPGGPGQPQHF. Written as DNA, the CDR3 is TGTGCCAGCAGCCCAGGGGGCCCAGGGCAGCCCCAGCATTTT.

J is TRBJ1-2 and V is TRBV20-1; D is unclear. Germline loops: CDR1 DFQATT, CDR2 SNEGSKA (reference sequence). Trimming stripped 6 bases from V and 4 bases from J, with 9 bases between. The CDR3 loop spans 11 amino acids. The CDR3 reads CSAQRPYGYTF. In nucleotides, the CDR3 is TGCAGTGCCCAGCGGCCCTATGGCTACACCTTC.

This clone was counted between two and nine times. J is TRBJ1-1 and V is TRBV18, with TRBD1 as a possible D gene (5 bases). Germline V lookup: CDR1 KGHSH, CDR2 LQKENI. The length of the CDR3 is 16 residues. Trimming left V 3 bases short and J 1 base short, with 15 bases between. The CDR3 is CASSPPRSQANTEAFF. DNA of the CDR3: TGTGCCAGCTCACCGCCCCGATCACAGGCGAACACTGAAGCTTTCTTT.

This clone has only a few counts. This chain connects TRBV10-2 to TRBJ2-1; D may be TRBD1 (5 bases). The germline gives CDR1 WSHSY, CDR2 SAAADI. The ends were cut back, 5 bases at V and 4 bases at J, with 12 bases in the middle. This CDR3 comprises 14 residues. CDR3 nucleotides: TGCGCCAGCAGTCTATGGGGCGTATACAATGAGCAGTTCTTC. It codes for CASSLWGVYNEQFF.

The chain has TRBV10-3 and TRBJ2-7; tentatively, D is TRBD1 (5 bases). Germline values: CDR1 ENHRY, CDR2 SYGVKD. V lost 4 bases, J lost 2 bases, and 15 bases lay in between. This CDR3 comprises 15 residues. Here the CDR3 reads CAISAGPRVTYEQYF. CDR3 coding DNA: TGTGCCATCAGTGCGGGCCCCAGGGTTACCTACGAGCAGTACTTC.

This clone occurred a few times. The rearrangement links TRBV28 to TRBJ1-5; the D gene is possibly TRBD1 (6 bases). CDR3 length: 13 residues. From germline, CDR1 is MDHEN and CDR2 SYDVKM. The ends were cut back, 2 bases at V and 7 bases at J, with 9 bases in the middle. As DNA, the CDR3 is TGTGCCAGCAGTTTAACAGGGAAGCAGCCCCAGCATTTT. It yields the protein CASSLTGKQPQHF.

In this sample, this clone turned up a few times. This chain uses TRBV30 with TRBJ1-1, with D unresolved. V was cut by 1 base and J by 11 bases, with 11 bases left in between. Germline CDR1 reads GTSNPN; CDR2 reads SVGIG (reference sequence). CDR3 length equals 11 residues. CDR3 coding DNA: TGTGCCTGGAGTGCCAGCGCGCACGCTTTCTTT. Protein: CAWSASAHAFF.

This clone was seen a few times. This rearrangement joins TRBV18 to TRBJ2-7; 7 bases fit TRBD1. CDR3 length equals 14 residues. CDR1 and CDR2 (germline): KGHSH, LQKENI. After removal of 4 bases from V and 5 bases from J, the junction contained 8 bases not matched to a gene. This CDR3 is CASSLSTGPDEQYF. DNA for the CDR3: TGTGCCAGCTCACTATCGACAGGGCCGGACGAGCAGTACTTC.

The V call is TRBV15, the J call TRBJ2-3; D remains ambiguous. The ends were cut back, 1 base at V and 3 bases at J, with 5 bases in the middle. CDR3 length: 13 residues. Germline V gene data show CDR1 as LNHNV and CDR2 as YYDKDF (reference sequence). In DNA, the CDR3 is TGTGCCACCAGCAGAGGCGAGACAGATACGCAGTATTTT. Protein: CATSRGETDTQYF.

The rearrangement joins TRBV11-3 to TRBJ2-3; 10 bases line up with TRBD2. The CDR3 spans 18 residues. After removal of 0 bases from V and 1 base from J, the junction contained 7 bases not matched to a gene. The germline V gene encodes CDR1 SGHNT and CDR2 YENEEA. This CDR3 reads CASSLDRTGTSGTDTQYF. The CDR3 nucleotides read TGTGCCAGCAGCTTAGATAGAACCGGGACTAGCGGCACAGATACGCAGTATTTT.